The sequence of this T cell receptor beta chain was determined in a study of cytomegalovirus exposure and HLA in healthy donors. The study, taken as a whole, reports: In a later analysis, several top co-occurrence clusters appeared linked to parvovirus B19, influenza, CMV and Epstein-Barr virus. Later analysis associated a missense DCLRE1C variant with TCR beta V- and J-gene trimming. Near-uniform donor sequencing depth was presumed by presence/absence analyses. Most TCR sequences were rare, but some public TCRs occurred in many donors.

Germline trimming cut 4 bases from V and 3 bases from J; bases unmatched to any gene: 5. Germline assignment: CDR1 ENHRY and CDR2 SYGVKD. The CDR3 spans 16 residues. This clone was seen a single time. Its matching antigen is unknown. The PCR contained 60 Vbeta and 13 Jbeta primers. Generated by immunoSEQ multiplex PCR, the TCRdb table keeps only in-frame clones and is missing some. The table has about 160,000 clones, approximately 80% seen once; the top ten hold roughly 1.2%. This chain joins TRBV10-3 and TRBJ2-7; 14 bases align to TRBD2. This receptor was obtained from a woman aged 45-65 years in good health and CMV-seronegative. Sequenced material: PBMCs. In nucleotides, the CDR3 is TGTGCCATCAGTGCGACGGGACTAGCGGGAGTCTACGAGCAGTACTTC. Its protein is CAISATGLAGVYEQYF.